Each of the 5 T cell receptor beta chains below was sequenced from the same sample in a study of T cells in women clearing cervical HPV infection. Sequenced by immunoSEQ multiplex PCR; TCRdb stores in-frame clones only, minus some. The sample has around 15,000 clones. Sequencing used blood buffy coat. The receptors derive from a woman between 18 and 75 years old with a cervical HPV16 infection that either progressed to CIN3+ or cleared (not recorded which).

With regard to this clone: The germline gene is not matched at one end of the junction; a read error may be the cause. The sequenced fragment ends 3 residues before the CDR3 boundary, so the rest is inferred from the germline J gene. This sample also contains other DNA sequences that code for the same CDR3. The V gene is TRBV30, the J gene TRBJ1-3, with 9 bases aligning to TRBD1. Germline assignment: CDR1 GTSNPN and CDR2 SVGIG (reference sequence). This CDR3 comprises 15 residues. The sequenced CDR3 bases are TGTGCCTGGAATCCACAGGGGGCGTCTGGAAACACG. It translates to CAWNPQGASGNT. The entire CDR3 protein is CAWNPQGASGNTIYF.

The CDR3 spells CSAITGGAYGYTF. The sequenced CDR3 bases are TGCAGTGCTATTACAGGGGGCGCTTACGGC. The chain uses TRBV20-1 and TRBJ1-2; 9 nucleotides line up with TRBD1. The read gets to within 3 residues of the CDR3 end, and the germline J gene fills in the rest. CDR1 is DFQATT and CDR2 is SNEGSKA in the germline V gene (reference sequence). The CDR3 covers 13 residues.

In the case of this clone: The read stops 3 residues short of the end of the CDR3; the missing end is completed from the germline J gene. The chain recombines TRBV20-1 with TRBJ2-7, with 11 positions matching TRBD2. The CDR3 length is 16 residues. CDR1 is DFQATT, CDR2 SNEGSKA, per germline (reference sequence). V trimming: 5 bases; J trimming: 0 bases; junction bases outside the gene matches: 9. The CDR3 DNA, read in part, is TGCAGTGCTTTCGAGACTAGCGGGGCAGCCTCCTACGAG. This translates into CSAFETSGAASYE. The entire CDR3 protein is CSAFETSGAASYEQYF.

As for this clone: The CDR3 extends 3 residues past the end of the read, so its final part is completed from the germline J gene. V gene TRBV7-8 combines with J gene TRBJ2-5; 14 bases match TRBD2. In germline, CDR1 is SGHVS, CDR2 FQNEAQ. The CDR3 has 16 amino acids. With V trimmed by 5 bases and J by 5 bases, 7 bases remained unmatched. The CDR3 sequence: CASSPGLAGGRETQYF. CDR3 DNA (partial): TGTGCCAGCAGCCCTGGACTAGCGGGAGGAAGGGAGACC. Together with reference TRBV7-8 and TRBJ2-5, the CDR3 gives the full variable domain: GAGVSQSPRYKVAKRGQDVALRCDPISGHVSLFWYQQALGQGPEFLTYFQNEAQLDKSGLPSDRFFAERPEGSVSTLKIQRTQQEDSAVYLCASSPGLAGGRETQYFGPGTRLLVL.

Concerning this clone itself: The CDR3 end is not reached by the read, which stops 3 residues before it; the germline J gene fills it in. The V and J genes are TRBV20-1 and TRBJ1-2, with a weak D call TRBD1 (6 bases). The germline V and J ends were trimmed by 7 bases and 2 bases, with 11 bases remaining between them. CDR1 is DFQATT, CDR2 SNEGSKA, per germline (reference sequence). The CDR3 has 12 residues. This CDR3 is CSVGQGNYGYTF. The CDR3 DNA, read in part, is TGCAGTGTGGGGCAGGGGAACTATGGC.